The entry below gives a single T cell receptor beta chain sequence along with its context. Its antigen is unknown. This record belongs to a study of post-analysis software for immune sequencing data. Study observations and caveats: The five TRBV segments detected at higher frequency in patients than in controls included TRBV5-6, TRBV5-1 and TRBV20-1. Co-batched samples clustered tightly together by F measure. Those with multiple sclerosis, the patient group, showed significantly lower normalized Chao1 diversity than controls.

Incorporated into the TCR beta cDNA libraries were unique molecular identifiers, which served to reduce PCR and sequencing biases. Input populations of roughly 0.85 to 11 million T cells gave rise to roughly 0.5 million cDNA molecules. TCRdb fed the PCR reads into MiXCR, producing one record per CDR3 protein. This sample has 380,000 or so distinct CDR3 sequences, with less than 40% found just once. This CDR3 region has 15 residues. Germline lookup yields CDR1 SGHTA and CDR2 FQGNSA. V was clipped by 0 bases and J by 4 bases, with 12 bases between them. The rearrangement joins TRBV7-2 to TRBJ1-2; possibly TRBD1 for D (6 bases). What was sequenced was blood. The source of this sequence is a girl aged 5-17 years with multiple sclerosis. CDR3 residues: CASSLAGGGSYGYTF. DNA for the CDR3: TGTGCCAGCAGCTTAGCCGGGGGCGGGAGCTATGGCTACACCTTC.